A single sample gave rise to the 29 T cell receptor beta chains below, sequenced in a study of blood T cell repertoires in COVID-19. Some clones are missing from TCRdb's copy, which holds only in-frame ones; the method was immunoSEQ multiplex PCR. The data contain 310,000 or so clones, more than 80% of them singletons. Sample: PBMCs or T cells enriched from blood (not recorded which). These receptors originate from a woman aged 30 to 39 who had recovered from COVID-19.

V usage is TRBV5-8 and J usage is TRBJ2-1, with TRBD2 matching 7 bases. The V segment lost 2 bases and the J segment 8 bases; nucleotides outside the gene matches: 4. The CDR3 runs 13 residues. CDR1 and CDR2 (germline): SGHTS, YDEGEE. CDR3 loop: CASSLGGSYEQFF. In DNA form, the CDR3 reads TGTGCCAGCAGCTTAGGCGGGAGCTATGAGCAGTTCTTC.

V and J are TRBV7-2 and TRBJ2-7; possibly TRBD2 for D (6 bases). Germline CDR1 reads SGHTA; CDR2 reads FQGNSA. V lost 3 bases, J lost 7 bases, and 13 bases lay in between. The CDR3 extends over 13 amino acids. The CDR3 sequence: CASSFEGGREQYF. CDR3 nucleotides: TGTGCCAGCAGCTTTGAGGGAGGACGTGAGCAGTACTTC. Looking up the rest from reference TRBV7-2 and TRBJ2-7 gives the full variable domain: GAGVSQSPSNKVTEKGKDVELRCDPISGHTALYWYRQSLGQGLEFLIYFQGNSAPDKSGLPSDRFSAERTGGSVSTLTIQRTQQEDSAVYLCASSFEGGREQYFGPGTRLTVT.

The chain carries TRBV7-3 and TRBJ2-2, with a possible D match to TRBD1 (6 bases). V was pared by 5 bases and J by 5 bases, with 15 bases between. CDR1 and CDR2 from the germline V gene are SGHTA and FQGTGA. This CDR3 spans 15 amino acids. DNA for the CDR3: TGTGCCAGCAGCCCCAACAGGGTGGAGACCGGGGAGCTGTTTTTT. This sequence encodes CASSPNRVETGELFF.

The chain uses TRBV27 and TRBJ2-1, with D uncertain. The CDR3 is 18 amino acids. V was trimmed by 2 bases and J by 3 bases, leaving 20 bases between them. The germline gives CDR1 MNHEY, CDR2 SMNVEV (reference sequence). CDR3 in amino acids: CASSLGPGHPRGYNEQFF. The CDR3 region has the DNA TGTGCCAGCAGTTTAGGTCCCGGCCACCCTCGAGGCTACAATGAGCAGTTCTTC.

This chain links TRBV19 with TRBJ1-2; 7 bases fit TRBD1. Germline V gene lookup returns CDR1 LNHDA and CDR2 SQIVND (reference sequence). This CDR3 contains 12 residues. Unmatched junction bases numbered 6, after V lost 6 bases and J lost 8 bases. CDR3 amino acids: CASRDRSEGYTF. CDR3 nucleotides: TGTGCCAGTAGGGACAGGAGCGAGGGCTACACCTTC.

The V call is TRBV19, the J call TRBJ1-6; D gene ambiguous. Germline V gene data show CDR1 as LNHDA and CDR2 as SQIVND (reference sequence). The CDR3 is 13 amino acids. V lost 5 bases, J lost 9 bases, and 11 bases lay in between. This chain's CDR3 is CASSREGGSPLHF. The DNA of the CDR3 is TGTGCCAGTAGTCGGGAAGGAGGTTCACCCCTCCACTTT.

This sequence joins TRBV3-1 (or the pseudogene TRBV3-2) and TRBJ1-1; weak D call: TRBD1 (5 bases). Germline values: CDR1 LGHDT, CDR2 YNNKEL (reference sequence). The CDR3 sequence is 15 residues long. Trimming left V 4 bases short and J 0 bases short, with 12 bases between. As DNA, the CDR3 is TGTGCCAGCAGCCGGCCCGGACAAATGAACACTGAAGCTTTCTTT. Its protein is CASSRPGQMNTEAFF.

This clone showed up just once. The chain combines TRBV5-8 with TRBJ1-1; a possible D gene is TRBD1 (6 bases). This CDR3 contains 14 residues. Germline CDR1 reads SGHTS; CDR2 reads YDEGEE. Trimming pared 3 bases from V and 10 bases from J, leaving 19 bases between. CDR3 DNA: TGTGCCAGCAGCTGGACAGATCCGGGTGCGGGAGCTTTCTTT. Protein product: CASSWTDPGAGAFF. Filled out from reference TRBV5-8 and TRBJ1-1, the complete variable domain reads EAGVTQSPTHLIKTRGQQATLRCSPISGHTSVYWYQQALGLGLQFLLWYDEGEERNRGNFPPRFSGRQFPNYSSELNVNALELEDSALYLCASSWTDPGAGAFFGQGTRLTVV.

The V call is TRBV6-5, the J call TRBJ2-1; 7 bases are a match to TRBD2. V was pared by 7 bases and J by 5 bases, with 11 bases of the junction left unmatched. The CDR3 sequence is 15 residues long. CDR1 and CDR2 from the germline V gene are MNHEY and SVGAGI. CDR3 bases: TGTGCCAGCATCCTAAGCGGGATCCTTCACAATGAGCAGTTCTTC. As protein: CASILSGILHNEQFF.

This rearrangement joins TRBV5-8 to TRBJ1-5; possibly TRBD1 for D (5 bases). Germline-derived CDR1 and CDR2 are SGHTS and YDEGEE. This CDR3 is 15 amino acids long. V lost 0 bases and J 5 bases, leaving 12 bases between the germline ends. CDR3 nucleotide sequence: TGTGCCAGCAGCTTGGGGAACAGGAACGATCAGCCCCAGCATTTT. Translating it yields CASSLGNRNDQPQHF.

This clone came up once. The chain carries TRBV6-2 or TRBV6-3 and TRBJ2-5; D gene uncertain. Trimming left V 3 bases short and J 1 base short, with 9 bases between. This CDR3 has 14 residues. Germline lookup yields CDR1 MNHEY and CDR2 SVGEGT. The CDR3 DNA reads TGTGCCAGCAGTTATTCGAGTTTCCAAGAGACCCAGTACTTC. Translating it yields CASSYSSFQETQYF.

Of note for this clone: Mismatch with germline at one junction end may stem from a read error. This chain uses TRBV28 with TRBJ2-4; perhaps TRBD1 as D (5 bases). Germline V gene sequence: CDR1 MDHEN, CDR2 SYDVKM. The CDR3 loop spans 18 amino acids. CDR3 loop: CASSLGPQPVDTKDIQYF. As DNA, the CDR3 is TGTGCCAGCAGTTTAGGCCCCCAACCGGTGGACACCAAAGACATTCAGTACTTC.

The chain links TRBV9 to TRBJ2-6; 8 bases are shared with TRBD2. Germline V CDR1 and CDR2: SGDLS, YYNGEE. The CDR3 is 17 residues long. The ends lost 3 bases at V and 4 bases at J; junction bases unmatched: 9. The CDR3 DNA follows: TGTGCCAGCAGCGGCCGGGGGGGCGGAGCCGGGGCCAACGTCCTGACTTTC. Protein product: CASSGRGGGAGANVLTF. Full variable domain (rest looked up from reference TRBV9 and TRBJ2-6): DSGVTQTPKHLITATGQRVTLRCSPRSGDLSVYWYQQSLDQGLQFLIQYYNGEERAKGNILERFSAQQFPDLHSELNLSSLELGDSALYFCASSGRGGGAGANVLTFGAGSRLTVL.

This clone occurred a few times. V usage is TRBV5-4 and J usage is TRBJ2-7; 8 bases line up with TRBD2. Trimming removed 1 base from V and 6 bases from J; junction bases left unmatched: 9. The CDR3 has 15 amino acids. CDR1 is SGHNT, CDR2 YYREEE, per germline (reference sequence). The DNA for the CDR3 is TGTGCCAGCAGCTTGTCAGCGGGAGTAGTTTCCGAGCAGTACTTC. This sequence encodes CASSLSAGVVSEQYF.

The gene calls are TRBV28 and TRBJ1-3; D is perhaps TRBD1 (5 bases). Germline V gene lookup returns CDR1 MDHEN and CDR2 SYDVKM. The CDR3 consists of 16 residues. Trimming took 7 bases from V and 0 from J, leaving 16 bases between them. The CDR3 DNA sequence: TGTGCCAGCATAACGAACAGGCCGAGCTCTGGAAACACCATATATTTT. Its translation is CASITNRPSSGNTIYF.

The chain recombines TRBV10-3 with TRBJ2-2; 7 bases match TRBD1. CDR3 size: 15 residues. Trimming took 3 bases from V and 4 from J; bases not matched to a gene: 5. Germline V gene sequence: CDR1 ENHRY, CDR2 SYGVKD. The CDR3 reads CAISDQTGVTGELFF. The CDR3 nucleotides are TGTGCCATCAGTGACCAAACAGGGGTCACCGGGGAGCTGTTTTTT.

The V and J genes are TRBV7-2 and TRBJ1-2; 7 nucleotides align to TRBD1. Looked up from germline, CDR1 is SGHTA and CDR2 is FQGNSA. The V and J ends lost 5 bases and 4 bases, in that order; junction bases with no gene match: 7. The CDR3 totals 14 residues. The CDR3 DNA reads TGTGCCAGCAGCCTCGACAGGGTTTCCTATGGCTACACCTTC. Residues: CASSLDRVSYGYTF. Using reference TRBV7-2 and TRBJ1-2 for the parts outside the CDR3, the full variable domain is GAGVSQSPSNKVTEKGKDVELRCDPISGHTALYWYRQSLGQGLEFLIYFQGNSAPDKSGLPSDRFSAERTGGSVSTLTIQRTQQEDSAVYLCASSLDRVSYGYTFGSGTRLTVV.

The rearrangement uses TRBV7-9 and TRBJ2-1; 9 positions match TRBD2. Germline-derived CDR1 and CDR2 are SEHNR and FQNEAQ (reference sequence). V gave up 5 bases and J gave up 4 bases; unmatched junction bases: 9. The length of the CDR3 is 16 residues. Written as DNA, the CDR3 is TGTGCCAGCAGCCATCTAGCGGGGAACAAATACAATGAGCAGTTCTTC. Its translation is CASSHLAGNKYNEQFF. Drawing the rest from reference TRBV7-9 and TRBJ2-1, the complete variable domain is DTGVSQNPRHKITKRGQNVTFRCDPISEHNRLYWYRQTLGQGPEFLTYFQNEAQLEKSRLLSDRFSAERPKGSFSTLEIQRTEQGDSAMYLCASSHLAGNKYNEQFFGPGTRLTVL.

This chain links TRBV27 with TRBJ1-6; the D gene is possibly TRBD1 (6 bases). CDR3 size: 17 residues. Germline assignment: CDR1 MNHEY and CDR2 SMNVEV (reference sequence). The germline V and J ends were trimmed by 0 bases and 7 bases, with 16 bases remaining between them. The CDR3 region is CASSLSIRDTRNSPLHF. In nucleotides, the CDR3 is TGTGCCAGCAGTTTATCGATAAGGGACACCAGGAATTCACCCCTCCACTTT.

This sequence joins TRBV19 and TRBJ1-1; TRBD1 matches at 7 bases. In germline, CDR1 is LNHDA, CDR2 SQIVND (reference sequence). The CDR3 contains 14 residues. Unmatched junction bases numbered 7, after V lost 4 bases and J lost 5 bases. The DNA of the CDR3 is TGTGCCAGTAGTAAAGGGGGCTGGTATACTGAAGCTTTCTTT. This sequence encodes CASSKGGWYTEAFF.

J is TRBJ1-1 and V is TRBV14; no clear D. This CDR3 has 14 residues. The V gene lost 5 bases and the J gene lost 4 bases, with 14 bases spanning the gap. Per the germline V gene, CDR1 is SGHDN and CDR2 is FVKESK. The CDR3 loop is CASSLQVLGTEAFF. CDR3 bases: TGTGCCAGCAGCTTGCAGGTACTAGGCACTGAAGCTTTCTTT. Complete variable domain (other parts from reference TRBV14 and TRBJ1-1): EAGVTQFPSHSVIEKGQTVTLRCDPISGHDNLYWYRRVMGKEIKFLLHFVKESKQDESGMPNNRFLAERTGGTYSTLKVQPAELEDSGVYFCASSLQVLGTEAFFGQGTRLTVV.

CDR3 in DNA: TGTGCCAGCAGTTACTCGACTAGCGGGACCGACGAGCAGTACTTC. Translating it yields CASSYSTSGTDEQYF. The V call is TRBV6-2 or TRBV6-3, the J call TRBJ2-7; 11 bases agree with TRBD2. The V and J ends lost 0 bases and 5 bases, in that order; junction bases with no gene match: 3. The length of the CDR3 is 15 residues. Germline V gene lookup returns CDR1 MNHEY and CDR2 SVGEGT.

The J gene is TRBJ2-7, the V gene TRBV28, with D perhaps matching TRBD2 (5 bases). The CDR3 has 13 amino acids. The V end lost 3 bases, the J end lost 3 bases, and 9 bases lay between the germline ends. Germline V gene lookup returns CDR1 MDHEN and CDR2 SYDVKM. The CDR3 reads CASSLSGLYEQYF. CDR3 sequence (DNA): TGTGCCAGCAGTTTGAGCGGACTCTACGAGCAGTACTTC.

The CDR3 DNA sequence: TGTGCCAGCAGCGTAGCGGAGGATTTCCACTCGGCATACAATGAGCAGTTCTTC. Encoded protein: CASSVAEDFHSAYNEQFF. This chain uses TRBV9 with TRBJ2-1, with TRBD2 as a possible D gene (5 bases). Trimming cost V 0 bases and J 4 bases, with 20 bases left between them. This CDR3 is 18 amino acids long. Germline values: CDR1 SGDLS, CDR2 YYNGEE.

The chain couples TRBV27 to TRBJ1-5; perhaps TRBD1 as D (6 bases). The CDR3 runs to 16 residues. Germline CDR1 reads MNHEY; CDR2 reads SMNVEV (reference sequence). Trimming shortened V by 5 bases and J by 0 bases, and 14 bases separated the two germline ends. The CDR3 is CASSPADSISNQPQHF. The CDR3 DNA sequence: TGTGCCAGCAGTCCGGCGGACAGTATTAGCAATCAGCCCCAGCATTTT.

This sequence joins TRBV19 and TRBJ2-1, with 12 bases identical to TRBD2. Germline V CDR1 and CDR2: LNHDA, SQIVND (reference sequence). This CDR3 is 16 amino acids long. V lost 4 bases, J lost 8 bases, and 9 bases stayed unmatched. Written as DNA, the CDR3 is TGTGCCAGTAGTACCCCTAGACTAGCGGGAGAGGATGAGCAGTTCTTC. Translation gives CASSTPRLAGEDEQFF.

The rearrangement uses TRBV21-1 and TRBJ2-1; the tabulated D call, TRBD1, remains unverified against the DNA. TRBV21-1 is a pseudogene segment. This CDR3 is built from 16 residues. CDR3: CASSKVFQTGVNEQFF. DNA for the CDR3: TGTGCCAGCAGCAAAGTTTTCCAGACAGGGGTCAATGAGCAGTTCTTC.

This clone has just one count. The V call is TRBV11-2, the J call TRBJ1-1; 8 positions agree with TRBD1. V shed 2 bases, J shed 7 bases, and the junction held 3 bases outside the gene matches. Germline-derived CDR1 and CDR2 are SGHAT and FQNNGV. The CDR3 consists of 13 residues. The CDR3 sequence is CASSLSTGGEAFF. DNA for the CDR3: TGTGCCAGCAGCTTATCAACAGGGGGTGAAGCTTTCTTT.

CDR3 sequence: CASRDNHQPQHF. The CDR3 DNA reads TGTGCCAGCCGGGACAACCATCAGCCCCAGCATTTT. This sequence joins TRBV19 and TRBJ1-5; tentative D call: TRBD1 (6 bases). Germline-derived CDR1 and CDR2 are LNHDA and SQIVND (reference sequence). This CDR3 region has 12 residues. The V and J ends lost 9 bases and 5 bases respectively, with 11 bases between them.